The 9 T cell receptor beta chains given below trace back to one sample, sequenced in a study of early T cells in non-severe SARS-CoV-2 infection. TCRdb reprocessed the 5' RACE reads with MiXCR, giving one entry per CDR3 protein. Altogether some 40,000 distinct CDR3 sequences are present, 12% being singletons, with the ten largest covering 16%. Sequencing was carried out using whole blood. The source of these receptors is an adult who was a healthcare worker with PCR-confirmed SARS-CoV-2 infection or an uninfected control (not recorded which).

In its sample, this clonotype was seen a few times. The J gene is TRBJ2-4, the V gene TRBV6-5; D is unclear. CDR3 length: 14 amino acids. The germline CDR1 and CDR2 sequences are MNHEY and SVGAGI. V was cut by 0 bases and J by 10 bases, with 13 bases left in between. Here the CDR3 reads CASSYSGSSTIQYF. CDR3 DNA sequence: TGTGCCAGCAGTTACTCCGGCTCCAGCACAATTCAGTACTTC.

The CDR3 DNA sequence: TGTGCCAGCAGCTTAGAACTACGCTACAATGAGCAGTTCTTC. It is translated as CASSLELRYNEQFF. This rearrangement joins TRBV13 to TRBJ2-1, with D uncertain. Trimming shortened V by 1 base and J by 3 bases, and 7 bases separated the two germline ends. The CDR3 spans 14 residues. Germline loops: CDR1 PRHDT, CDR2 FYEKMQ (reference sequence).

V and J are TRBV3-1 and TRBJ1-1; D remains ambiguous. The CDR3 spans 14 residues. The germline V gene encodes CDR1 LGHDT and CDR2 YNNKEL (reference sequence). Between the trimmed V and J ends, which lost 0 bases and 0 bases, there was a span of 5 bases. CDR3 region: CASSQDRLNTEAFF. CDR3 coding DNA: TGTGCCAGCAGCCAAGACAGGTTGAACACTGAAGCTTTCTTT.

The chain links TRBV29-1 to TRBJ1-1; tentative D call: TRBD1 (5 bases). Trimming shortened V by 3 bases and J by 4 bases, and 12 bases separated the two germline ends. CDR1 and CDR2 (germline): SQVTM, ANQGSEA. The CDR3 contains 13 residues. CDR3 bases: TGCAGCGTTGACGATGGAGACAGCACTGAAGCTTTCTTT. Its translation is CSVDDGDSTEAFF.

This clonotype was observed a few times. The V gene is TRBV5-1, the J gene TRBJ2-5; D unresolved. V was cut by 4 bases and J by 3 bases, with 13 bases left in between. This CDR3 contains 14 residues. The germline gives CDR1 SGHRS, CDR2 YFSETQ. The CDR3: CASSLGYEEETQYF. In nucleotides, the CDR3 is TGCGCCAGCAGCCTTGGATACGAAGAAGAGACCCAGTACTTC.

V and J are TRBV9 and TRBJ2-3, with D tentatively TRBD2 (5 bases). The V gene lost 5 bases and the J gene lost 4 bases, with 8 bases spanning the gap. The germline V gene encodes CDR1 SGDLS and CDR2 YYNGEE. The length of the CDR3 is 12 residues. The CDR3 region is CASRGVADTQYF. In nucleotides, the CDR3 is TGTGCCAGCAGGGGAGTGGCAGATACGCAGTATTTT.

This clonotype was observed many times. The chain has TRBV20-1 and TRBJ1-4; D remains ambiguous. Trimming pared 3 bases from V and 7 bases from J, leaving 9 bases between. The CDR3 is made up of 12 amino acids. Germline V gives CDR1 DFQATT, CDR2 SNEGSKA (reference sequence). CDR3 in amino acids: CSARGIGEKLFF. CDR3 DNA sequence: TGCAGTGCTAGGGGAATTGGTGAAAAACTGTTTTTT.

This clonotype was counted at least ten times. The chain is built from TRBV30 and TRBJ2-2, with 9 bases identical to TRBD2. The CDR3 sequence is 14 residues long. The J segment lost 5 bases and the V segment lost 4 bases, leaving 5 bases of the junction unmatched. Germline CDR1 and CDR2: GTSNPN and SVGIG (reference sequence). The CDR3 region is CAWMLAGFTGELFF. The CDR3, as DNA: TGTGCCTGGATGCTAGCGGGGTTTACCGGGGAGCTGTTTTTT.

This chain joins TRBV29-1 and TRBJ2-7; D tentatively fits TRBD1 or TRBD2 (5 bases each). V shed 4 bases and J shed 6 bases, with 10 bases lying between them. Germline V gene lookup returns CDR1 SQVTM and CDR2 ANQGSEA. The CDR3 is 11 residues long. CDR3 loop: CSVGDGPEQYF. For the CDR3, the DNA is TGCAGCGTTGGGGACGGGCCCGAGCAGTACTTC.